This T cell receptor beta chain was documented in a study of blood T cell repertoires in COVID-19. The germline V gene has CDR1 SGHRS and CDR2 YFSETQ. V gave up 4 bases and J gave up 5 bases; unmatched junction bases: 8. The length of the CDR3 is 17 residues. Original processing methods: It was from reference gene primer amplification that nucleated cell counts were estimated. The assay was immunoSEQ multiplex PCR, and TCRdb's table has in-frame clones only and misses some. The D gene and trimming were derived from the DNA, and the V and J assignments and clone size from that table. The table has 25,000 to 35,000 clones, about nine tenths seen once.

The sample comprised peripheral blood. The V and J genes are TRBV5-1 and TRBJ1-6; 11 bases are a match to TRBD1. The source is a man aged 60 to 75 with active COVID-19. CDR3 protein: CASSMVGQGVHNSPLHF. The CDR3 DNA reads TGCGCCAGCAGCATGGTGGGACAGGGGGTTCATAATTCACCCCTCCACTTT. The variable domain in full, completed from reference TRBV5-1 and TRBJ1-6, reads KAGVTQTPRYLIKTRGQQVTLSCSPISGHRSVSWYQQTPGQGLQFLFEYFSETQRNKGNFPGRFSGRQFSNSRSEMNVSTLELGDSALYLCASSMVGQGVHNSPLHFGNGTRLTVT.